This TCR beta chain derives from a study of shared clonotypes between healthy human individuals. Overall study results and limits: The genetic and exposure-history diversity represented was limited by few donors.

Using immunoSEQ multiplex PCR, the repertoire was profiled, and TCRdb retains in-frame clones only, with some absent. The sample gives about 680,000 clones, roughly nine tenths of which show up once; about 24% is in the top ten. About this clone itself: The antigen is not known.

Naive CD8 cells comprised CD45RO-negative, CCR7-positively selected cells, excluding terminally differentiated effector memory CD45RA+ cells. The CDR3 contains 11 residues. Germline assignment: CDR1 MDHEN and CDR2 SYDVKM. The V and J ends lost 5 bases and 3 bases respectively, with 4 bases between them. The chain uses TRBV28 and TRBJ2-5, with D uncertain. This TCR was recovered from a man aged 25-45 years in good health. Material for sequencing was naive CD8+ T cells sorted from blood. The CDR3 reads CASSHKETQYF. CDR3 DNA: TGTGCCAGCAGTCATAAAGAGACCCAGTACTTC.